The TCR beta chain described here comes from a study of blood T cells in healthy people across ages. Looked up from germline, CDR1 is MNHEY and CDR2 is SMNVEV (reference sequence). The CDR3 loop spans 15 amino acids. Trimming pared 4 bases from V and 2 bases from J, leaving 11 bases between. With a J-beta primer mix and a sample-barcoded 5' primer, a second PCR ran about 6 to 11 cycles. TCRdb itself ran the 5' RACE reads through MiXCR, one entry per CDR3 protein. The data contain around 1,000,000 distinct CDR3 sequences, roughly a quarter of them seen just once; the ten biggest clones take up approximately 0.7%. In its sample, this clonotype was seen a few times. Another study also made use of these data, one on T cells of mothers and their children.

The clonotype comes from a girl aged 2-10 years in good health. Sequenced: blood. The chain recombines TRBV27 with TRBJ1-4; unclear D gene. CDR3 DNA: TGTGCCAGCAGTTCATCGAGGGCCACTAATGAAAAACTGTTTTTT. Its protein is CASSSSRATNEKLFF.